The 25 T cell receptor beta chains below all came from one sample that was sequenced in a study of T-cell reconstitution after alpha-beta-depleted transplantation in children. Unique molecular identifiers featured in how the TCRbeta library was prepared. TCRdb re-analysed the PCR reads in MiXCR, keeping a single row per CDR3 protein. The data show approximately 80,000 distinct CDR3 sequences, approximately 14% seen once. The specimen comprised PBMCs, mostly from graft donor cells, sampled 180 days after TCRalphabeta/CD19-depleted stem cell transplant. The source of these receptors is a male patient between 2 and 10 years old who had a stem cell transplant for acute lymphoblastic leukemia, so the T cells may come from the graft donor.

This clonotype was seen repeatedly, ten times or more. This sequence joins TRBV20-1 and TRBJ2-1, with 12 bases identical to TRBD2. CDR3 length: 15 amino acids. The trim removed 0 bases at V and 9 bases at J, leaving 6 bases unmatched. CDR1 is DFQATT, CDR2 SNEGSKA, per germline (reference sequence). The CDR3 DNA reads as TGCAGTGCTAGAGATTCGGCTAGCGGGGGGGTTGAGCAGTTCTTC. It yields the protein CSARDSASGGVEQFF.

This clonotype was found a few times. The CDR3 here is CASSSRTDTQYF. The DNA of the CDR3 is TGTGCCAGCAGTTCACGCACAGATACGCAGTATTTT. The gene calls are TRBV27 and TRBJ2-3; D call uncertain. Germline-derived CDR1 and CDR2 are MNHEY and SMNVEV (reference sequence). Trimming removed 4 bases at V and 1 base at J, with 3 bases between. The CDR3 is made up of 12 amino acids.

This sequence joins TRBV5-6 and TRBJ2-7, with 7 bases identical to TRBD1. Germline-derived CDR1 and CDR2 are SGHDT and YYEEEE. Unmatched junction bases numbered 6, after V lost 5 bases and J lost 4 bases. This CDR3 has 13 residues. Here the CDR3 reads CASRRQGRYEQYF. The CDR3, as DNA: TGTGCCAGCAGAAGACAGGGCAGGTACGAGCAGTACTTC. Combining the CDR3 with reference TRBV5-6 and TRBJ2-7 gives the whole variable domain DAGVTQSPTHLIKTRGQQVTLRCSPKSGHDTVSWYQQALGQGPQFIFQYYEEEERQRGNFPDRFSGHQFPNYSSELNVNALLLGDSALYLCASRRQGRYEQYFGPGTRLTVT.

About this clonotype itself: A much more abundant neighbour one base away suggests this may be a read error. The chain uses TRBV29-1 and TRBJ2-7; TRBD1 is a possible D gene (5 bases). CDR1 and CDR2 from the germline V gene are SQVTM and ANQGSEA. The CDR3 is 14 residues long. Between the trimmed V and J ends, which lost 1 base and 9 bases, there was a span of 19 bases. The CDR3: CSVEARRQFLGQYF. CDR3 bases: TGCAGCGTTGAAGCTAGGAGACAGTTCTTGGGGCAGTACTTC.

The J gene is TRBJ1-4, the V gene TRBV20-1; no clear D gene. CDR3 length equals 11 residues. Germline assignment: CDR1 DFQATT and CDR2 SNEGSKA (reference sequence). Trimming stripped 6 bases from V and 14 bases from J, with 16 bases between. DNA for the CDR3: TGCAGTGCCTATGGGCCTCACGCCCTGTTTTTT. Residues: CSAYGPHALFF.

This clonotype was seen more than once but under ten times. The chain carries TRBV20-1 and TRBJ2-1, with 7 bases lining up with TRBD2. The CDR3 contains 10 residues. V was clipped by 4 bases and J by 10 bases; unmatched bases: 1. Germline CDR1 and CDR2: DFQATT and SNEGSKA (reference sequence). DNA for the CDR3: TGCAGTGCTACGGGGGGAGAGCAGTTCTTC. This translates into CSATGGEQFF.

V and J are TRBV2 and TRBJ1-2, with unresolved D. Germline CDR1 SNHLY, CDR2 FYNNEI. The CDR3 consists of 15 residues. Between the trimmed V and J ends, which lost 3 bases and 4 bases, there was a span of 15 bases. The CDR3 region has the DNA TGTGCCAGCAGTGAGCGCCCTCGCGGGGTCTATGGCTACACCTTC. Translated, it gives CASSERPRGVYGYTF. The full variable domain, completed using reference TRBV2 and TRBJ1-2, is EPEVTQTPSHQVTQMGQEVILRCVPISNHLYFYWYRQILGQKVEFLVSFYNNEISEKSEIFDDQFSVERPDGSNFTLKIRSTKLEDSAMYFCASSERPRGVYGYTFGSGTRLTVV.

This chain connects TRBV5-5 to TRBJ2-5, with 13 bases aligning to TRBD2. Germline V gives CDR1 SGHKS, CDR2 YYEKEE (reference sequence). Trimming removed 0 bases from V and 5 bases from J; junction bases left unmatched: 4. The CDR3 contains 16 residues. The chain's CDR3 is CASSLGTSGSSETQYF. CDR3 coding DNA: TGTGCCAGCAGCTTGGGGACTAGCGGGAGCAGTGAGACCCAGTACTTC. The entire variable domain, with the rest obtained from reference TRBV5-5 and TRBJ2-5, is as follows: DAGVTQSPTHLIKTRGQQVTLRCSPISGHKSVSWYQQVLGQGPQFIFQYYEKEERGRGNFPDRFSARQFPNYSSELNVNALLLGDSALYLCASSLGTSGSSETQYFGPGTRLLVL.

The rearrangement joins TRBV7-9 to TRBJ2-5, with D perhaps matching TRBD2 (6 bases). The V gene's germline CDR1 is SEHNR and CDR2 FQNEAQ (reference sequence). This CDR3 is built from 14 residues. The V end was cut by 1 base, the J end by 2 bases, with 8 bases between. The chain's CDR3 is CASSLGGKQETQYF. The DNA of the CDR3 is TGTGCCAGCAGCTTAGGCGGGAAACAAGAGACCCAGTACTTC.

This clonotype was detected ten times or more. The rearrangement links TRBV7-2 to TRBJ1-2; D is uncertain. Germline V gene sequence: CDR1 SGHTA, CDR2 FQGNSA. The CDR3 spans 14 residues. V was clipped by 5 bases and J by 8 bases, with 18 bases between them. Written as DNA, the CDR3 is TGTGCCAGCAGCCGCCAGCCCCCCTCTCGCGGCTACACCTTC. Protein sequence: CASSRQPPSRGYTF.

This clonotype was seen more than once but under ten times. An end of the junction does not agree with germline; a read error may underlie this. The V and J genes are TRBV7-9 and TRBJ1-5, with no clear D. Germline V gene data show CDR1 as SEHNR and CDR2 as FQNEAQ (reference sequence). The length of the CDR3 is 14 residues. This chain's CDR3 is CASSLAESREPQHF. CDR3 bases: TGCGCCAGCAGCTTAGCGGAGAGCCGGGAACCCCAGCATTTT.

This chain uses TRBV29-1 with TRBJ1-1, with D possibly being TRBD1 (6 bases). This CDR3 spans 13 amino acids. The V gene lost 3 bases and the J gene lost 1 base, with 9 bases spanning the gap. Germline CDR1 SQVTM, CDR2 ANQGSEA. CDR3 in DNA: TGCAGCGTTGATAGGGGGAGGAACACTGAAGCTTTCTTT. It encodes CSVDRGRNTEAFF.

This clonotype was recorded a few times. The rearrangement joins TRBV5-1 to TRBJ2-5; 11 nucleotides agree with TRBD1. The V segment lost 1 base and the J segment 5 bases; nucleotides outside the gene matches: 7. The length of the CDR3 is 16 residues. Germline-derived CDR1 and CDR2 are SGHRS and YFSETQ. CDR3 nucleotide sequence: TGCGCCAGCAGCTTGATAGGACAGGGGGCCGGGGAGACCCAGTACTTC. Translating gives CASSLIGQGAGETQYF.

This chain links TRBV7-2 with TRBJ1-1; D remains ambiguous. The V gene's germline CDR1 is SGHTA and CDR2 FQGNSA. The CDR3 runs 13 residues. V lost 5 bases and J lost 11, with 18 bases in between. The CDR3 loop is CASSPRRVEWAFF. CDR3 sequence (DNA): TGTGCCAGCAGCCCGAGGAGGGTGGAATGGGCTTTCTTT. The entire variable domain, with the rest obtained from reference TRBV7-2 and TRBJ1-1, is as follows: GAGVSQSPSNKVTEKGKDVELRCDPISGHTALYWYRQSLGQGLEFLIYFQGNSAPDKSGLPSDRFSAERTGGSVSTLTIQRTQQEDSAVYLCASSPRRVEWAFFGQGTRLTVV.

This clonotype was observed at least ten times. This chain joins TRBV29-1 and TRBJ2-2, with TRBD2 matching 11 bases. Germline V lookup: CDR1 SQVTM, CDR2 ANQGSEA. The CDR3 is 15 residues long. After removal of 4 bases from V and 5 bases from J, the junction contained 6 bases not matched to a gene. The DNA of the CDR3 is TGCAGCGTTGCTTGGGCTAGCGGGGGGACCGGGGAGCTGTTTTTT. The encoded protein is CSVAWASGGTGELFF.

The rearrangement joins TRBV7-3 to TRBJ2-2; 8 bases are a match to TRBD2. The ends lost 4 bases at V and 5 bases at J; junction bases unmatched: 0. The CDR3 runs to 13 residues. From germline, CDR1 is SGHTA and CDR2 FQGTGA. CDR3: CASSSGGTGELFF. The CDR3 coding sequence is TGTGCCAGCAGCTCGGGGGGGACCGGGGAGCTGTTTTTT.

This clonotype was counted a few times. CDR3 sequence (DNA): TGTGCCAGCAGCCCGAGGCCCCTTGGAAACACTGAAGCTTTCTTT. Its protein product is CASSPRPLGNTEAFF. The gene calls are TRBV7-2 and TRBJ1-1; the D is unclear. Germline V gene data show CDR1 as SGHTA and CDR2 as FQGNSA. Trimming took off 5 bases at V and 2 bases at J, with 15 bases between the two ends. The length of the CDR3 is 15 residues. Using reference TRBV7-2 and TRBJ1-1 for the parts outside the CDR3, the full variable domain is GAGVSQSPSNKVTEKGKDVELRCDPISGHTALYWYRQSLGQGLEFLIYFQGNSAPDKSGLPSDRFSAERTGGSVSTLTIQRTQQEDSAVYLCASSPRPLGNTEAFFGQGTRLTVV.

The chain combines TRBV10-3 with TRBJ1-4; 9 bases align to TRBD1. Germline CDR1 ENHRY, CDR2 SYGVKD. V was pared by 2 bases and J by 8 bases, with 6 bases of the junction left unmatched. There are 15 residues in the CDR3. CDR3 nucleotide sequence: TGTGCCATCAGTGAGCGGACAGGGGCTGGGGAAAAACTGTTTTTT. Translation: CAISERTGAGEKLFF.

The DNA of the CDR3 is TGTGCCAGCAGCTTCCCGAGCGGGAGGAGGGGGACCCAGTACTTC. The encoded protein is CASSFPSGRRGTQYF. The chain is built from TRBV7-2 and TRBJ2-5; 9 nucleotides match TRBD2. Germline V gives CDR1 SGHTA, CDR2 FQGNSA. The CDR3 has 15 amino acids. The V gene end was trimmed by 3 bases and the J gene end by 7 bases; junction bases not matched to a gene: 9.

In its sample, this clonotype was seen a few times. The chain couples TRBV4-3 to TRBJ2-7; D is undetermined. The CDR3 is 14 residues long. With 0 bases removed from V and 6 bases from J, the gap between germline ends came to 12 bases. Germline V CDR1 and CDR2: LGHNA, YSLEER. The CDR3 sequence: CASSQEPPPSEQYF. The CDR3, as DNA: TGCGCCAGCAGCCAAGAACCCCCCCCTAGCGAGCAGTACTTC.

V and J are TRBV7-9 and TRBJ1-1; D is possibly TRBD1 (5 bases). Germline V lookup: CDR1 SEHNR, CDR2 FQNEAQ (reference sequence). The CDR3 consists of 15 residues. V was clipped by 5 bases and J by 6 bases, with 19 bases between them. The CDR3 nucleotides are TGTGCCAGCAGCCCCAGGGTACTTCTGGACTCTGAAGCTTTCTTT. Translated, it gives CASSPRVLLDSEAFF.

A few counts support this clonotype. The chain is built from TRBV18 and TRBJ2-2, with D possibly being TRBD1 (5 bases). The CDR3 consists of 15 residues. V lost 2 bases, J lost 4 bases, and 11 bases lay in between. Germline assignment: CDR1 KGHSH and CDR2 LQKENI. The CDR3, as DNA: TGTGCCAGCTCACCAGGGCGCCAGGGCACCGGGGAGCTGTTTTTT. It codes for CASSPGRQGTGELFF. Supplemented by reference TRBV18 and TRBJ2-2, the full variable domain reads NAGVMQNPRHLVRRRGQEARLRCSPMKGHSHVYWYRQLPEEGLKFMVYLQKENIIDESGMPKERFSAEFPKEGPSILRIQQVVRGDSAAYFCASSPGRQGTGELFFGEGSRLTVL.

This clonotype was seen more than once but under ten times. The chain is built from TRBV7-2 and TRBJ2-3, with 7 bases matching TRBD2. CDR1 is SGHTA, CDR2 FQGNSA, per germline. V gave up 0 bases and J gave up 0 bases; unmatched junction bases: 9. This CDR3 is 18 amino acids long. As DNA, the CDR3 is TGTGCCAGCAGCTTAGCGAGAGCGGGACTTTCTAGCACAGATACGCAGTATTTT. Translation gives CASSLARAGLSSTDTQYF.

The gene calls are TRBV20-1 and TRBJ2-3, with TRBD2 matching over 7 bases. Germline CDR1 and CDR2: DFQATT and SNEGSKA (reference sequence). The CDR3 consists of 17 residues. After removal of 3 bases from V and 5 bases from J, the junction contained 17 bases not matched to a gene. The CDR3 region has the DNA TGCAGTGCTAGGGGGTTAAGGGCGGGAGAGAGGGAAGATACGCAGTATTTT. This translates into CSARGLRAGEREDTQYF.

The chain couples TRBV18 to TRBJ2-3, with 7 positions matching TRBD2. The CDR3 runs to 16 residues. V lost 3 bases to trimming and J lost 1 base; unmatched junction nucleotides: 7. In germline, CDR1 is KGHSH, CDR2 LQKENI. CDR3 coding DNA: TGTGCCAGCTCACCTTTTCGCGGGAGAGGCACAGATACGCAGTATTTT. It encodes CASSPFRGRGTDTQYF.